Listed here are 2 T cell receptor beta chains from one sample, sequenced in a study of cytomegalovirus exposure and HLA in healthy donors. The assay was immunoSEQ multiplex PCR, and TCRdb's table has in-frame clones only and misses some. Of some 140,000 clones in the sample, 75% to 90% were seen once. The sample consisted of PBMCs. Receptor source: a woman aged 25-40 years in good health and CMV-seropositive.

The V gene is TRBV9, the J gene TRBJ1-1, with D tentatively TRBD1 (6 bases). CDR3 length: 11 residues. The germline V and J ends were trimmed by 4 bases and 6 bases, with 7 bases remaining between them. The germline gives CDR1 SGDLS, CDR2 YYNGEE. This chain's CDR3 is CASSSGAEAFF. The CDR3 DNA follows: TGTGCCAGCAGCTCAGGGGCTGAAGCTTTCTTT.

The chain couples TRBV28 to TRBJ2-1; perhaps TRBD2 as D (7 bases). This CDR3 has 14 amino acids. Germline CDR1 reads MDHEN; CDR2 reads SYDVKM. Trimming took off 7 bases at V and 7 bases at J, with 17 bases between the two ends. The CDR3 spells CASTPMGRGNEQFF. In DNA, the CDR3 is TGTGCCAGCACCCCCATGGGGAGGGGGAATGAGCAGTTCTTC.